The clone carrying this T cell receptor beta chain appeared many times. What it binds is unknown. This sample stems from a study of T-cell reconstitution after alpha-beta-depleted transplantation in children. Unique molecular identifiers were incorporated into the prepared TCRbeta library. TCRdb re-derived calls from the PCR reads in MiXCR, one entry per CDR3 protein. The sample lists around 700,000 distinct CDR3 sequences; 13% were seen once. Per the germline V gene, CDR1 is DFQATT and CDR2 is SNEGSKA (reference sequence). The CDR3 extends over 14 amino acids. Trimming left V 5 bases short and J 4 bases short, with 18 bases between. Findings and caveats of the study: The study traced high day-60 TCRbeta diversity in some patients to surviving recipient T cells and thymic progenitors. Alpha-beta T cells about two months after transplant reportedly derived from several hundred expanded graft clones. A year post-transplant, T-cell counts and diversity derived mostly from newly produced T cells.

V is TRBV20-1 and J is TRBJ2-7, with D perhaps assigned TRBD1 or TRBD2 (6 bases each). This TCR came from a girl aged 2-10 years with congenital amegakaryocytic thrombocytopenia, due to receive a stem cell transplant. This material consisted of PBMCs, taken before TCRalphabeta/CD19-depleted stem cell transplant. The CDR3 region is CSAEPWGAQYEQYF. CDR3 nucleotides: TGCAGTGCTGAACCTTGGGGGGCCCAGTACGAGCAGTACTTC.